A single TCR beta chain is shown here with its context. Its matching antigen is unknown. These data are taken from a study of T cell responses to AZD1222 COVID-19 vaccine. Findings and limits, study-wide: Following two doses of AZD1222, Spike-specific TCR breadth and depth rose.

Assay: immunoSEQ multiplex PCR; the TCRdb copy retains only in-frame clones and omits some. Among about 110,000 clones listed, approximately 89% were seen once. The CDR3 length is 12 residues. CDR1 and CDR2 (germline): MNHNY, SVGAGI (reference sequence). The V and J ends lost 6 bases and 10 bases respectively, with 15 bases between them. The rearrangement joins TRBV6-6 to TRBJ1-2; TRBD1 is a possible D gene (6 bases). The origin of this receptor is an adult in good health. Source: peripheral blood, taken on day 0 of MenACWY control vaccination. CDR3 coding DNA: TGTGCCAGCAGGCCATTCCAGGGGTTCTACACCTTC. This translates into CASRPFQGFYTF.